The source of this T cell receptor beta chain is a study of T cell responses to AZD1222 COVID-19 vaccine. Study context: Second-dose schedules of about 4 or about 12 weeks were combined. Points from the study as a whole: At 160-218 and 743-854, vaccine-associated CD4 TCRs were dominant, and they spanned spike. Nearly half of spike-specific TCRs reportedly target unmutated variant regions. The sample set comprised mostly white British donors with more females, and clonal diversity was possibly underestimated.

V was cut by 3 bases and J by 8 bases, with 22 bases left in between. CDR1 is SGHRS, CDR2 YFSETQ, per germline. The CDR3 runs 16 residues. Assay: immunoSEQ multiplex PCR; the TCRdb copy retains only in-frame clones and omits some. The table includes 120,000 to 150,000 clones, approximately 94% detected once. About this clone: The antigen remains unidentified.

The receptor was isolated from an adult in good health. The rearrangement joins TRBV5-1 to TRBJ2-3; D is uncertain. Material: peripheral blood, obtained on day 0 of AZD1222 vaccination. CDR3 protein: CASSSFARLVSGTQYF. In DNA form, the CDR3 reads TGCGCCAGCAGCTCCTTTGCGCGACTGGTCTCCGGTACGCAGTATTTT.